Below are 21 T cell receptor beta chains sequenced from a single sample in a study of blood T cell repertoires in COVID-19. Some clones are missing from TCRdb's copy, which holds only in-frame ones; the method was immunoSEQ multiplex PCR. Here the sample spans 35,000 to 45,000 clones, around 91% being singletons. The sequencing sample was made of peripheral blood. Receptor source: a man aged 45-65 years with active COVID-19.

This rearrangement joins TRBV28 to TRBJ2-5; a weak D match, TRBD1 (5 bases). Trimming left V 3 bases short and J 5 bases short, with 13 bases between. CDR3 size: 14 residues. Germline V gives CDR1 MDHEN, CDR2 SYDVKM. The DNA for the CDR3 is TGTGCCAGCAGTTTGACAGCTAGGTGGGAGACCCAGTACTTC. Translated, it gives CASSLTARWETQYF. Drawing the rest from reference TRBV28 and TRBJ2-5, the complete variable domain is DVKVTQSSRYLVKRTGEKVFLECVQDMDHENMFWYRQDPGLGLRLIYFSYDVKMKEKGDIPEGYSVSREKKERFSLILESASTNQTSMYLCASSLTARWETQYFGPGTRLLVL.

The V and J genes are TRBV19 and TRBJ2-7, with TRBD1 as a possible D gene (6 bases). This CDR3 is built from 14 residues. Deletions cut 4 bases from V and 5 bases from J, with 15 bases between. Germline V CDR1 and CDR2: LNHDA, SQIVND (reference sequence). In DNA form, the CDR3 reads TGTGCCAGTAGTACTGGACAGCCGTCTAACGAGCAGTACTTC. This codes for CASSTGQPSNEQYF.

This clone was found a few times. The chain recombines TRBV6-5 with TRBJ1-1, with 7 positions matching TRBD1. The junction had 5 bases not matched to a gene; V was cut back by 0 bases and J by 1 base. Germline CDR1 and CDR2: MNHEY and SVGAGI. The CDR3 length is 16 residues. CDR3 DNA sequence: TGTGCCAGCAGTTACTCAGGGGGCGCGAGGAACACTGAAGCTTTCTTT. This codes for CASSYSGGARNTEAFF.

The genes are TRBV10-3 and TRBJ1-2; 12 positions match TRBD1. Losses at the gene ends were 6 bases for V and 8 bases for J; bases not matched to a gene: 10. In germline, CDR1 is ENHRY, CDR2 SYGVKD. CDR3 length equals 15 residues. The CDR3 here is CAIRDLGQGAGGYTF. The DNA for the CDR3 is TGTGCCATCAGGGACCTGGGACAGGGGGCTGGAGGCTACACCTTC.

The chain is built from TRBV5-1 and TRBJ2-5; 11 bases are shared with TRBD2. CDR1 and CDR2 from the germline V gene are SGHRS and YFSETQ. This CDR3 region has 15 residues. With 4 bases clipped from V and 3 bases from J, the junction kept 5 bases outside the gene matches. In nucleotides, the CDR3 is TGCGCCAGCAGCGTTAGCGGGAGGGCCGAAGAGACCCAGTACTTC. Protein product: CASSVSGRAEETQYF.

This chain links TRBV5-4 with TRBJ2-1, with TRBD2 matching over 7 bases. The trim removed 0 bases at V and 2 bases at J, leaving 2 bases unmatched. CDR3 length equals 15 residues. Germline V lookup: CDR1 SGHNT, CDR2 YYREEE (reference sequence). DNA of the CDR3: TGTGCCAGCAGCTTGGAACTAGCGACCTACAATGAGCAGTTCTTC. Translation: CASSLELATYNEQFF.

This clone has a handful of counts. The CDR3 DNA reads as TGTGCCACCAGTGACACCGGGACAGGGCTCGAGCAGTACTTC. Translated: CATSDTGTGLEQYF. This chain uses TRBV24-1 with TRBJ2-7; 9 bases line up with TRBD1. This CDR3 spans 14 amino acids. Germline-derived CDR1 and CDR2 are KGHDR and SFDVKD. Trimming at V came to 4 bases and at J to 6 bases, leaving 6 bases not matched to a gene.

This clone was observed once. This sequence joins TRBV3-1 (or the pseudogene TRBV3-2) and TRBJ1-6; no definite D call. V lost 3 bases to trimming and J lost 8 bases, with 8 bases between them. Germline V gene data show CDR1 as LGHDT and CDR2 as YNNKEL (reference sequence). This CDR3 is 13 amino acids long. CDR3 DNA: TGTGCCAGCAGCCAGAGGGAGGATTCACCCCTCCACTTT. Its translation: CASSQREDSPLHF.

This rearrangement joins TRBV30 to TRBJ2-1; D unclear. Trimming removed 2 bases at V and 3 bases at J, with 17 bases between. The germline gives CDR1 GTSNPN, CDR2 SVGIG (reference sequence). This CDR3 has 16 amino acids. The CDR3 DNA reads as TGTGCCTGGAGTCGCGCTCTAGAGACGGTCTACAATGAGCAGTTCTTC. It translates to CAWSRALETVYNEQFF.

The count of this clone is one. The V call is TRBV18, the J call TRBJ2-7; 7 bases map to TRBD1. This CDR3 is 15 amino acids long. Trimming at V came to 4 bases and at J to 4 bases, leaving 10 bases not matched to a gene. Per germline, CDR1 KGHSH and CDR2 LQKENI. The DNA for the CDR3 is TGTGCCAGCTCACTTATACAGGGGACAAAATACGAGCAGTACTTC. This translates into CASSLIQGTKYEQYF. Full variable domain (remainder filled in from reference TRBV18 and TRBJ2-7): NAGVMQNPRHLVRRRGQEARLRCSPMKGHSHVYWYRQLPEEGLKFMVYLQKENIIDESGMPKERFSAEFPKEGPSILRIQQVVRGDSAAYFCASSLIQGTKYEQYFGPGTRLTVT.

The V and J genes are TRBV5-4 and TRBJ1-1, with D unresolved. The CDR3 covers 14 residues. Germline CDR1 reads SGHNT; CDR2 reads YYREEE (reference sequence). V lost 0 bases to trimming and J lost 4 bases, with 10 bases between them. The CDR3 spells CASSLGARITEAFF. In DNA, the CDR3 is TGTGCCAGCAGCTTGGGGGCGCGTATCACTGAAGCTTTCTTT.

This clone has only one observation. The chain employs TRBV2 and TRBJ2-2; 9 bases match TRBD2. Trimming cost V 7 bases and J 4 bases; bases outside gene matches: 10. The CDR3 has 16 amino acids. Germline-derived CDR1 and CDR2 are SNHLY and FYNNEI. The CDR3 protein is CASIYSGLAGTGELFF. As DNA, the CDR3 is TGTGCCAGCATTTACTCGGGACTAGCAGGCACCGGGGAGCTGTTTTTT.

The rearrangement links TRBV3-1 (or the pseudogene TRBV3-2) to TRBJ2-7, with a possible D match to TRBD1 (5 bases). The germline CDR1 and CDR2 sequences are LGHDT and YNNKEL (reference sequence). Trimming cost V 3 bases and J 6 bases, with 9 bases left between them. The CDR3 consists of 12 residues. The CDR3 spells CASSHATAEQYF. The CDR3 nucleotides are TGTGCCAGCAGCCACGCGACAGCCGAGCAGTACTTC.

The CDR3 DNA sequence: TGTGCCAGCAGACAGGACGGTAACACTGAAGCTTTCTTT. Translated, it gives CASRQDGNTEAFF. V usage is TRBV7-9 and J usage is TRBJ1-1, with D tentatively TRBD1 (5 bases). CDR3 size: 13 residues. With 6 bases removed from V and 2 bases from J, the gap between germline ends came to 10 bases. Per germline, CDR1 SEHNR and CDR2 FQNEAQ (reference sequence).

This clone was observed once. The chain carries TRBV6-5 and TRBJ1-2; 7 positions match TRBD1. The V gene end was trimmed by 6 bases and the J gene end by 1 base; junction bases not matched to a gene: 8. Germline values: CDR1 MNHEY, CDR2 SVGAGI. This CDR3 contains 15 residues. CDR3 nucleotides: TGTGCCAGCAGCTCTCACCGGGACAGTAACTATGGCTACACCTTC. Protein sequence: CASSSHRDSNYGYTF.

This chain connects TRBV2 to TRBJ2-1; 10 positions match TRBD2. The CDR3 runs 14 residues. V lost 10 bases and J lost 8; bases outside the gene matches: 11. CDR1 and CDR2 (germline): SNHLY, FYNNEI. The chain's CDR3 is CATASASGSYEQFF. In nucleotides, the CDR3 is TGTGCCACCGCATCGGCTAGCGGGAGCTATGAGCAGTTCTTC.

This chain joins TRBV5-1 and TRBJ2-7, with 12 positions matching TRBD2. Germline CDR1 reads SGHRS; CDR2 reads YFSETQ. The CDR3 runs 16 residues. After removal of 4 bases from V and 4 bases from J, the junction contained 9 bases not matched to a gene. This CDR3 reads CASSATVLAGGYEQYF. CDR3 coding DNA: TGCGCCAGCAGCGCAACAGTACTAGCGGGAGGATACGAGCAGTACTTC.

Comment on this clone: The junction departs from germline at one end; a sequencing error may be responsible. The chain carries TRBV2 and TRBJ1-2; 8 bases agree with TRBD1. The CDR3 spans 14 residues. CDR1 and CDR2 from the germline V gene are SNHLY and FYNNEI. The CDR3 bases are TGTGCCAGCGTCGACAGGGGCCTTAACAATGGCTACACCTTC. Its translation: CASVDRGLNNGYTF.

This chain connects TRBV28 to TRBJ2-7; D possibly corresponds to TRBD1 (5 bases). CDR3 length: 13 residues. V lost 5 bases and J lost 7, with 15 bases in between. CDR1 is MDHEN and CDR2 is SYDVKM in the germline V gene. CDR3 sequence reads: CASSLGLGVEQYF. CDR3 bases: TGTGCCAGCAGTCTAGGTTTAGGGGTGGAGCAGTACTTC.

The chain is built from TRBV5-1 and TRBJ1-4; perhaps TRBD1 as D (5 bases). The CDR3 spans 14 residues. Deletions cut 4 bases from V and 4 bases from J, with 11 bases between. Germline CDR1 and CDR2: SGHRS and YFSETQ. The CDR3 DNA is TGCGCCAGCAGCCCCGACAGCCGTAATGAAAAACTGTTTTTT. It specifies CASSPDSRNEKLFF.

The chain combines TRBV5-1 with TRBJ2-7; 7 bases map to TRBD2. J was trimmed by 4 bases and V by 7 bases; bases with no gene match: 8. The CDR3 runs to 13 residues. The germline CDR1 and CDR2 sequences are SGHRS and YFSETQ. In DNA form, the CDR3 reads TGCGCCAGCGCCGAGGGAGGGAGTTACGAGCAGTACTTC. As protein: CASAEGGSYEQYF.